A selection of T cell receptor beta chains follows, all from one sample in a study of T cells after yellow fever vaccination. TCRdb fed the 5' RACE reads into MiXCR, producing one record per CDR3 protein. The data contain 100,000 to 150,000 distinct CDR3 sequences, 8% to 10% of them seen just once; the ten biggest clones take up less than 40%. The starting material was CD8+ T cells sorted from PBMCs, obtained on the day of the yellow fever booster vaccination. The receptors shown here come from a man younger than 35 who received the YFV17D yellow fever vaccine. The CDR3 runs from the conserved cysteine through the conserved F or W. The D gene is left open where the match is weak. Clone sizes are given selectively: once, few, many, or a class where the clone is expanded.

CASSFAGPTYEQYF	TGTGCCAGCAGTTTTGCAGGCCCGACCTACGAGCAGTACTTC	few	NA	TRBJ2-7	TRBV27
CASTEDRPTEAFF	TGTGCCAGCACTGAAGACAGGCCCACTGAAGCTTTCTTT	few	NA	TRBJ1-1	TRBV6-2/TRBV6-3
CASSLSGGGGLPYNEQFF	TGTGCCAGCAGCTTAAGCGGTGGCGGGGGACTTCCCTACAATGAGCAGTTCTTC	many	TRBD2	TRBJ2-1	TRBV7-3
CASSWTSGYNEQFF	TGTGCCAGCAGTTGGACTAGCGGTTACAATGAGCAGTTCTTC	NA	TRBD2	TRBJ2-1	TRBV6-2/TRBV6-3
CATSRDSSGGQPQHF	TGTGCCACCAGCAGAGATAGTTCCGGGGGCCAGCCCCAGCATTTT	few	NA	TRBJ1-5	TRBV15
CASSRLAGIQETQYF	TGTGCCAGCAGCCGACTAGCGGGAATCCAAGAGACCCAGTACTTC	NA	TRBD2	TRBJ2-5	TRBV5-6
CASSKLEANTGELFF	TGTGCCAGCAGCAAACTAGAAGCGAACACCGGGGAGCTGTTTTTT	NA	NA	TRBJ2-2	TRBV4-2
CSASPAGPQETQYF	TGCAGTGCTAGTCCGGCCGGACCCCAAGAGACCCAGTACTTC	few	NA	TRBJ2-5	TRBV20-1
CASSLGQGINEQFF	TGTGCCAGCAGCTTGGGACAGGGGATCAATGAGCAGTTCTTC	few	TRBD1	TRBJ2-1	TRBV7-9
CSAEGYEITDTQYF	TGCAGCGCCGAGGGCTACGAAATCACAGATACGCAGTATTTT	NA	NA	TRBJ2-3	TRBV29-1